This T cell receptor (beta chain) was obtained from a study of CD8+ T cells in alopecia areata. The V end was cut by 4 bases, the J end by 2 bases, with 14 bases between. The CDR3 is 16 residues long. The germline V gene has CDR1 MGHRA and CDR2 YSYEKL. Extraction and reverse transcription of RNA yielded cDNA as the sequencing template. Libraries were prepared by immunoSEQ multiplex PCR; TCRdb keeps only in-frame clonotypes and omits some of them. The sample contains 95,000 to 100,000 clones, 60% of which appear only once. This sample's treatment: oral pan-JAK inhibitor, 5-10 mg twice daily. Sequencing used CD8+ T cells sorted from blood, obtained between weeks 55 and 65, from a patient treated with tofacitinib. The origin of this receptor is a human donor with alopecia areata. J is TRBJ2-2 and V is TRBV4-1; tentatively, D is TRBD1 (6 bases). CDR3 amino acids: CASSLSDRTNTGELFF. In nucleotides, the CDR3 is TGCGCCAGCAGCCTGTCCGACAGGACCAACACCGGGGAGCTGTTTTTT.